Below, one TCR beta chain is given with its context. Its antigen is unidentified. Healthy bone marrow donors made up the cohort. This specimen comes from a study of cytomegalovirus exposure and HLA in healthy donors. In the study overall: Genotyping showed 75% to 90% of approximately 430 donors falling in the Caucasian-associated ancestry cluster.

Points from the study as a whole: Listed as cytomegalovirus-associated were 150 or so TCR beta chains. About 87% or about 30% of the time was how often most TCR beta V segments were productive, according to an earlier analysis.

13 Jbeta primers and 60 Vbeta primers were used for the PCR. Repertoires were generated with immunoSEQ multiplex PCR, while TCRdb's copy carries only in-frame clones and drops some. The data contain 90,000 to 110,000 clones, under 85% of them singletons. Germline assignment: CDR1 SGDLS and CDR2 YYNGEE. This CDR3 has 15 amino acids. V dropped 2 bases and J dropped 4 bases, with 16 bases sitting between them. The V and J genes are TRBV9 and TRBJ2-7, with D perhaps TRBD1 (8 bases). The TCR originated in a woman in her forties or fifties in good health and CMV-seropositive. Sequences were obtained from PBMCs. Written as DNA, the CDR3 is TGTGCCAGCAGCGTCGGACAGGGAGGGGGGTACGAGCAGTACTTC. This translates into CASSVGQGGGYEQYF.